The 10 T cell receptor beta chains below all came from one sample that was sequenced in a study of cytomegalovirus exposure and HLA in healthy donors. Use of 60 Vbeta and 13 Jbeta primers characterized the PCR. The assay was immunoSEQ multiplex PCR, and TCRdb's table has in-frame clones only and misses some. The repertoire has 160,000 or so clones, about 75% of them found once; the top ten carry around 2.5%. Specimen: PBMCs. These receptors all come from a female donor in good health and CMV-seronegative.

CDR3: CASSQDIGRINYGYTF. CDR3 in DNA: TGTGCCAGCAGCCAAGACATTGGGAGGATAAACTATGGCTACACCTTC. The chain combines TRBV14 with TRBJ1-2, with D hard to call. CDR1 is SGHDN, CDR2 FVKESK, per germline. V was pared by 0 bases and J by 2 bases, with 13 bases between. The CDR3 has 16 residues.

The rearrangement uses TRBV30 and TRBJ1-5; 7 positions match TRBD1. Germline CDR1 and CDR2: GTSNPN and SVGIG (reference sequence). J gave up 7 bases and V 7 bases, and 13 bases lay outside the gene matches. This CDR3 has 14 residues. CDR3 protein: CALGTRTGGQPQHF. CDR3 bases: TGTGCCTTGGGGACGCGGACAGGCGGGCAGCCCCAGCATTTT.

This rearrangement joins TRBV9 to TRBJ2-5; tentatively, D is TRBD2 (6 bases). The CDR3 sequence is 14 residues long. The V gene lost 0 bases and the J gene lost 1 base, with 7 bases spanning the gap. Looked up from germline, CDR1 is SGDLS and CDR2 is YYNGEE. The CDR3 bases are TGTGCCAGCAGCGTAGGGGGGGTCCAAGAGACCCAGTACTTC. Amino acids: CASSVGGVQETQYF.

V is TRBV20-1 and J is TRBJ2-1; D is undetermined. Looked up from germline, CDR1 is DFQATT and CDR2 is SNEGSKA (reference sequence). The CDR3 spans 10 residues. With 6 bases removed from V and 7 bases from J, the gap between germline ends came to 7 bases. The CDR3 DNA follows: TGCAGTGCCCACTGGAATGAGCAGTTCTTC. It encodes CSAHWNEQFF.

In its sample, this clone was seen a few times. The CDR3 protein is CASSGIGYRGETQYF. The CDR3 coding sequence is TGTGCCAGCAGTGGAATAGGGTACCGGGGGGAGACCCAGTACTTC. The rearrangement joins TRBV2 to TRBJ2-5; tentatively, D is TRBD2 (6 bases). The CDR3 extends over 15 amino acids. Germline V gene data show CDR1 as SNHLY and CDR2 as FYNNEI. Trimming took off 4 bases at V and 5 bases at J, with 17 bases between the two ends. The complete variable domain, with remaining parts taken from reference TRBV2 and TRBJ2-5, reads EPEVTQTPSHQVTQMGQEVILRCVPISNHLYFYWYRQILGQKVEFLVSFYNNEISEKSEIFDDQFSVERPDGSNFTLKIRSTKLEDSAMYFCASSGIGYRGETQYFGPGTRLLVL.

The chain recombines TRBV29-1 with TRBJ1-2; D may be TRBD1 (5 bases). Trimming shortened V by 6 bases and J by 6 bases, and 8 bases separated the two germline ends. Per germline, CDR1 SQVTM and CDR2 ANQGSEA. The length of the CDR3 is 10 residues. CDR3 loop: CSVRGDGYTF. The CDR3, as DNA: TGCAGCGTGCGGGGGGATGGCTACACCTTC.

V gene TRBV4-2 combines with J gene TRBJ2-7, with 8 bases aligning to TRBD1. Germline CDR1 is LGHNA and CDR2 is YNFKEQ. The ends lost 8 bases at V and 1 base at J; junction bases unmatched: 13. There are 16 residues in the CDR3. The CDR3 bases are TGTGCCAGCGGGACCGGACAGGGCGAATTTTCCTACGAGCAGTACTTC. This codes for CASGTGQGEFSYEQYF.

CDR3 nucleotide sequence: TGCGCCAGCAGCCGCAGCCGGAGGACTAATGAAAAACTGTTTTTT. Its translation: CASSRSRRTNEKLFF. The chain has TRBV4-3 and TRBJ1-4; unclear D gene. V was cut by 4 bases and J by 2 bases, with 11 bases left in between. Germline V lookup: CDR1 LGHNA, CDR2 YSLEER. The CDR3 totals 15 residues.

As for this clone: Other nucleotide sequences from this sample produce the same CDR3. The chain joins TRBV5-1 to TRBJ2-1; 10 nucleotides align to TRBD1. The CDR3 contains 16 residues. J gave up 3 bases and V 4 bases, and 7 bases lay outside the gene matches. Germline lookup yields CDR1 SGHRS and CDR2 YFSETQ. DNA for the CDR3: TGCGCCAGCAGCGCCCCCGGGACAGGGGACTACAATGAGCAGTTCTTC. Translating gives CASSAPGTGDYNEQFF.

V usage is TRBV28 and J usage is TRBJ2-7; a possible D gene is TRBD1 (6 bases). Trimming shortened V by 2 bases and J by 5 bases, and 19 bases separated the two germline ends. Per the germline V gene, CDR1 is MDHEN and CDR2 is SYDVKM. CDR3 length equals 16 residues. DNA of the CDR3: TGTGCCAGCAGTTTACCCCCACGGCGGGCAGGGGACGAGCAGTACTTC. Amino acid sequence: CASSLPPRRAGDEQYF.